This T cell receptor beta chain was obtained from a study of regulatory T cells. Amplification used 52 TRBV primers and 13 TRBJ primers. TCRdb keeps only in-frame clones here, not all; method: immunoSEQ multiplex PCR. The sample carries more than 15,000 clones, about 92% recorded once. V was pared by 5 bases and J by 4 bases, with 10 bases of the junction left unmatched. The CDR3 runs 16 residues. Germline V CDR1 and CDR2: SEHNR, FQNEAQ (reference sequence). Findings of the study overall: Patient CD8+ T cells trended toward lower Shannon entropy than controls.

For this clone: What it recognizes is unknown.

The chain joins TRBV7-9 to TRBJ2-5, with TRBD2 matching over 10 bases. The source material was CD8+ T cells sorted from blood. The clonotype comes from a person aged 18 to 35 with CD3G deficiency. The CDR3 bases are TGTGCCAGCAGCCTACAAATAGCGGGAGGTGTAGAGACCCAGTACTTC. Translation gives CASSLQIAGGVETQYF.